The 30 T cell receptor beta chains presented below share a single source sample, sequenced in a study of blood T cell repertoires in COVID-19. The repertoire was sequenced with immunoSEQ multiplex PCR; TCRdb's copy has only in-frame clones and lacks some. The sample lists a few hundred thousand clones; 82% were seen once. Sample: peripheral blood. The receptor set was obtained from a woman older than 75 with COVID-19, enrolled during active disease.

Of note for this clone: At one of its ends the junction is not consistent with the germline gene, which may arise from a read error. The rearrangement uses TRBV7-2 and TRBJ2-1; TRBD1 might be the D (7 bases). From germline, CDR1 is SGHTA and CDR2 FQGNSA. The CDR3 covers 14 residues. For the CDR3, the DNA is TGTGCCAGCAGCTCAGGGGGAGGCTACGATGAGCAGTTCTTC. It specifies CASSSGGGYDEQFF.

This chain links TRBV5-4 with TRBJ2-7; D perhaps matches TRBD2 (5 bases). This CDR3 contains 13 residues. V was pared by 2 bases and J by 4 bases, with 10 bases between. In germline, CDR1 is SGHNT, CDR2 YYREEE (reference sequence). DNA for the CDR3: TGTGCCAGCAGCTTCGATCAGCGGTACGAGCAGTACTTC. As protein: CASSFDQRYEQYF.

This clone was recorded a few times. The chain combines TRBV6-1 with TRBJ2-7; maybe TRBD1 (6 bases). V lost 2 bases to trimming and J lost 2 bases, with 13 bases between them. Per the germline V gene, CDR1 is MNHNS and CDR2 is SASEGT. The CDR3 length is 15 residues. The CDR3 region has the DNA TGTGCCAGCAGTGAATCCGGCAGGGGACCCTACGAGCAGTACTTC. It encodes CASSESGRGPYEQYF.

V and J are TRBV4-3 and TRBJ1-2, with D uncertain. V was cut by 0 bases and J by 4 bases, with 12 bases left in between. Germline V CDR1 and CDR2: LGHNA, YSLEER. The CDR3 totals 15 residues. This CDR3 is CASSQDAGDSYGYTF. As DNA, the CDR3 is TGCGCCAGCAGCCAAGATGCGGGTGACTCCTATGGCTACACCTTC.

The chain couples TRBV5-6 to TRBJ2-7; 8 bases are shared with TRBD2. V shed 1 base, J shed 5 bases, and the junction held 14 bases outside the gene matches. Germline-derived CDR1 and CDR2 are SGHDT and YYEEEE. This CDR3 contains 17 residues. The CDR3: CASSLRGAREGRDEQYF. The CDR3 DNA reads as TGTGCCAGCAGCTTGAGGGGAGCACGGGAGGGCCGCGACGAGCAGTACTTC.

In this sample, this clone turned up once. The J gene is TRBJ1-2, the V gene TRBV3-1 (or the pseudogene TRBV3-2), with 9 bases aligning to TRBD1. The ends lost 2 bases at V and 2 bases at J; junction bases unmatched: 3. The CDR3 runs 15 residues. The germline V gene encodes CDR1 LGHDT and CDR2 YNNKEL (reference sequence). This CDR3 reads CASSQKTGGNYGYTF. The CDR3 DNA is TGTGCCAGCAGCCAAAAGACAGGGGGAAACTATGGCTACACCTTC.

The V call is TRBV2, the J call TRBJ2-1; 14 nucleotides align to TRBD2. Germline CDR1 and CDR2: SNHLY and FYNNEI. There are 17 residues in the CDR3. J gave up 3 bases and V 4 bases, and 5 bases lay outside the gene matches. In DNA, the CDR3 is TGTGCCAGCAGTGCCGCCGGGACTAGCGGGGGCTACAATGAGCAGTTCTTC. Translation: CASSAAGTSGGYNEQFF.

The chain is built from TRBV7-2 and TRBJ1-1; D gene ambiguous. Trimming pared 5 bases from V and 1 base from J, leaving 8 bases between. CDR1 is SGHTA, CDR2 FQGNSA, per germline. The CDR3 contains 13 residues. The CDR3 protein is CASSPSGNTEAFF. In DNA, the CDR3 is TGTGCCAGCAGCCCCTCAGGGAACACTGAAGCTTTCTTT.

The chain links TRBV5-1 to TRBJ2-5; maybe TRBD2 (6 bases). Per germline, CDR1 SGHRS and CDR2 YFSETQ. Trimming removed 5 bases at V and 6 bases at J, with 14 bases between. The CDR3 is made up of 13 amino acids. CDR3 amino acids: CASSRGEAQTQYF. The CDR3 DNA follows: TGCGCCAGCAGTCGCGGGGAGGCTCAGACCCAGTACTTC.

The chain joins TRBV10-2 to TRBJ1-5; maybe TRBD1 (6 bases). The V end lost 2 bases, the J end lost 2 bases, and 7 bases lay between the germline ends. CDR1 WSHSY and CDR2 SAAADI come from the germline V gene. This CDR3 has 14 amino acids. CDR3 nucleotides: TGCGCCAGCAGTGAGGCAGGGGGCAATCAGCCCCAGCATTTT. Protein sequence: CASSEAGGNQPQHF.

Details on this clone: A much more abundant neighbour one base away suggests this may be a read error. The gene calls are TRBV28 and TRBJ1-2; weak D call: TRBD1 (6 bases). Germline values: CDR1 MDHEN, CDR2 SYDVKM. The CDR3 totals 13 residues. The ends were cut back, 6 bases at V and 8 bases at J, with 16 bases in the middle. CDR3 in amino acids: CASRLRGAGGYTF. CDR3 DNA: TGTGCCAGCAGACTCCGGGGGGCGGGAGGCTACACCTTC.

The chain combines TRBV5-4 with TRBJ1-2; 7 nucleotides agree with TRBD1. The V segment lost 1 base and the J segment 3 bases; nucleotides outside the gene matches: 6. CDR1 is SGHNT and CDR2 is YYREEE in the germline V gene (reference sequence). This CDR3 is built from 15 residues. CDR3 protein: CASSLRRQGDYGYTF. The CDR3 DNA reads TGTGCCAGCAGCTTGCGACGACAGGGAGACTATGGCTACACCTTC.

The rearrangement joins TRBV6-5 to TRBJ1-1; 8 positions agree with TRBD1. Germline V gene lookup returns CDR1 MNHEY and CDR2 SVGAGI. J was trimmed by 5 bases and V by 5 bases; bases with no gene match: 10. This CDR3 spans 15 amino acids. The CDR3: CASSQTGARVTEAFF. The CDR3 DNA reads TGTGCCAGCAGTCAGACAGGGGCGCGTGTAACTGAAGCTTTCTTT.

The V and J genes are TRBV18 and TRBJ1-6, with no clear D. Deletions cut 2 bases from V and 7 bases from J, with 12 bases between. Germline V gene data show CDR1 as KGHSH and CDR2 as LQKENI. The CDR3 has 15 residues. Here the CDR3 DNA reads TGTGCCAGCTCACCAACAGTAGATCCAAATTCACCCCTCCACTTT. This translates into CASSPTVDPNSPLHF. Supplemented by reference TRBV18 and TRBJ1-6, the full variable domain reads NAGVMQNPRHLVRRRGQEARLRCSPMKGHSHVYWYRQLPEEGLKFMVYLQKENIIDESGMPKERFSAEFPKEGPSILRIQQVVRGDSAAYFCASSPTVDPNSPLHFGNGTRLTVT.

CDR3 sequence (DNA): TGTGCCAGCAGTCCACTCGGGAGAAATTCACCCCTCCACTTT. Protein product: CASSPLGRNSPLHF. This chain links TRBV6-5 with TRBJ1-6; D is unresolved. The V and J ends lost 5 bases and 7 bases respectively, with 12 bases between them. Germline CDR1 MNHEY, CDR2 SVGAGI. The CDR3 spans 14 residues.

The rearrangement joins TRBV6-6 to TRBJ1-1; D gene uncertain. The V end lost 5 bases, the J end lost 2 bases, and 12 bases lay between the germline ends. CDR3 size: 14 residues. Per germline, CDR1 MNHNY and CDR2 SVGAGI (reference sequence). CDR3 protein: CASSLQEANTEAFF. CDR3 bases: TGTGCCAGCAGTCTCCAGGAGGCAAACACTGAAGCTTTCTTT.

The genes are TRBV18 and TRBJ1-2; 9 bases are a match to TRBD1. This CDR3 contains 14 residues. Germline CDR1 is KGHSH and CDR2 is LQKENI. Losses at the gene ends were 3 bases for V and 5 bases for J; bases not matched to a gene: 4. CDR3 loop: CASSPGGTGYGYTF. The CDR3 DNA reads as TGTGCCAGCTCACCGGGAGGGACAGGGTATGGCTACACCTTC.

This chain joins TRBV30 and TRBJ1-2; D is possibly TRBD1 (6 bases). CDR1 and CDR2 from the germline V gene are GTSNPN and SVGIG (reference sequence). Trimming took 1 base from V and 8 from J, leaving 11 bases between them. This CDR3 is 12 amino acids long. The CDR3 is CAWSEGVGGYTF. In DNA, the CDR3 is TGTGCCTGGAGTGAGGGGGTGGGAGGCTACACCTTC.

The V gene is TRBV19, the J gene TRBJ2-1, with 7 bases lining up with TRBD2. The trim removed 5 bases at V and 4 bases at J, leaving 11 bases unmatched. Germline loops: CDR1 LNHDA, CDR2 SQIVND (reference sequence). The CDR3 contains 16 residues. The CDR3 coding sequence is TGTGCCAGTAGTGAGGGAGGGGCTGAAGATTACAATGAGCAGTTCTTC. This gives the protein CASSEGGAEDYNEQFF. Looking up the rest from reference TRBV19 and TRBJ2-1 gives the full variable domain: DGGITQSPKYLFRKEGQNVTLSCEQNLNHDAMYWYRQDPGQGLRLIYYSQIVNDFQKGDIAEGYSVSREKKESFPLTVTSAQKNPTAFYLCASSEGGAEDYNEQFFGPGTRLTVL.

This clone has just a few counts. This chain connects TRBV19 to TRBJ1-2; the match to TRBD1 covers 8 bases. The CDR3 length is 13 residues. Germline CDR1 reads LNHDA; CDR2 reads SQIVND (reference sequence). The V gene end was trimmed by 5 bases and the J gene end by 8 bases; junction bases not matched to a gene: 7. CDR3 bases: TGTGCCAGTAGTTTCCGGGACAGGAAAGGCTACACCTTC. This encodes CASSFRDRKGYTF. Drawing the rest from reference TRBV19 and TRBJ1-2, the complete variable domain is DGGITQSPKYLFRKEGQNVTLSCEQNLNHDAMYWYRQDPGQGLRLIYYSQIVNDFQKGDIAEGYSVSREKKESFPLTVTSAQKNPTAFYLCASSFRDRKGYTFGSGTRLTVV.

V usage is TRBV5-4 and J usage is TRBJ1-3, with D tentatively TRBD1 (5 bases). V lost 0 bases and J lost 3, with 10 bases in between. Germline CDR1 SGHNT, CDR2 YYREEE (reference sequence). The CDR3 loop spans 15 amino acids. The CDR3 sequence is CASSLAGRSGNTIYF. The CDR3 nucleotides read TGTGCCAGCAGCTTGGCAGGGCGAAGTGGAAACACCATATATTTT.

The chain uses TRBV5-6 and TRBJ1-5; no reliable D call. The ends were cut back, 1 base at V and 3 bases at J, with 8 bases in the middle. This CDR3 spans 14 amino acids. CDR1 is SGHDT and CDR2 is YYEEEE in the germline V gene. The CDR3 sequence: CASSLITDNQPQHF. The DNA for the CDR3 is TGTGCCAGCAGCTTGATTACAGACAATCAGCCCCAGCATTTT.

The chain is built from TRBV11-2 and TRBJ1-1; D is perhaps TRBD1 (6 bases). The V gene lost 6 bases and the J gene lost 3 bases, with 20 bases spanning the gap. Germline V CDR1 and CDR2: SGHAT, FQNNGV. This CDR3 contains 16 residues. The CDR3 sequence is CASSLMGFHRDTEAFF. The CDR3 DNA reads as TGTGCCAGCAGTTTAATGGGGTTTCACAGGGACACTGAAGCTTTCTTT.

The V call is TRBV6-5, the J call TRBJ2-5; 9 positions match TRBD1. Germline assignment: CDR1 MNHEY and CDR2 SVGAGI. The CDR3 has 11 residues. Trimming cost V 6 bases and J 10 bases; bases outside gene matches: 3. CDR3 loop: CASRQGQGQYF. CDR3 nucleotides: TGTGCCAGCAGACAGGGACAGGGCCAGTACTTC.

In its sample, this clone was seen many times. The chain carries TRBV30 and TRBJ1-2, with a possible D match to TRBD1 (5 bases). This CDR3 spans 15 amino acids. Germline V gene lookup returns CDR1 GTSNPN and CDR2 SVGIG (reference sequence). Trimming removed 2 bases at V and 3 bases at J, with 16 bases between. Here the CDR3 reads CAWSRPQGQYYGYTF. The DNA for the CDR3 is TGTGCCTGGAGTCGCCCGCAGGGCCAATACTATGGCTACACCTTC.

This rearrangement joins TRBV10-1 to TRBJ2-1; TRBD2 agrees at 11 bases. V gave up 6 bases and J gave up 7 bases; unmatched junction bases: 8. Germline lookup yields CDR1 WNHNN and CDR2 SYGVQD (reference sequence). This CDR3 contains 15 residues. For the CDR3, the DNA is TGCGCCAGCAGCTCTACTAGCGGGGGTAGGAATGAGCAGTTCTTC. This translates into CASSSTSGGRNEQFF.

The V and J genes are TRBV29-1 and TRBJ1-3; the match to TRBD1 covers 8 bases. V trimming: 7 bases; J trimming: 3 bases; junction bases outside the gene matches: 5. CDR1 is SQVTM and CDR2 is ANQGSEA in the germline V gene. This CDR3 has 13 residues. The CDR3 sequence: CSASRGLGNTIYF. As DNA, the CDR3 is TGCAGCGCTAGCAGGGGGCTTGGAAACACCATATATTTT.

This rearrangement joins TRBV28 to TRBJ2-3; 7 bases line up with TRBD1. V gave up 6 bases and J gave up 5 bases; unmatched junction bases: 14. This CDR3 is built from 16 residues. Germline V lookup: CDR1 MDHEN, CDR2 SYDVKM. The CDR3 DNA is TGTGCCAGCAGCTCCCCCCGGGCAGGGGGACGAGATACGCAGTATTTT. Its protein is CASSSPRAGGRDTQYF.

The chain is built from TRBV9 and TRBJ2-7, with TRBD1 matching over 9 bases. The CDR3 has 15 amino acids. Germline V gives CDR1 SGDLS, CDR2 YYNGEE. J gave up 2 bases and V 3 bases, and 6 bases lay outside the gene matches. CDR3 amino acids: CASSAGQGRTYEQYF. Here the CDR3 DNA reads TGTGCCAGCAGCGCAGGACAGGGGCGAACCTACGAGCAGTACTTC.

In the case of this clone: Other DNA sequences in this specimen translate into the identical CDR3. The chain carries TRBV2 and TRBJ2-2; TRBD2 aligns across 8 bases. The ends lost 7 bases at V and 2 bases at J; junction bases unmatched: 3. CDR1 and CDR2 (germline): SNHLY, FYNNEI. CDR3 length: 14 residues. For the CDR3, the DNA is TGTGCCAGCAAAGCGGGGGCTAACACCGGGGAGCTGTTTTTT. Protein: CASKAGANTGELFF.